This passage covers 10 T cell receptor beta chains from one sample sequenced in a study of T cells in Graves' hyperthyroidism and ophthalmopathy. RNA transcripts provided the source from which TCR beta CDR3 regions were amplified. RT-PCR in the first round (using the HTBI primer set) targeted the TCR CDR3. MiXCR was run by TCRdb on the multiplex PCR reads, yielding one entry per CDR3 protein. This sample has around 270,000 distinct CDR3 sequences, with roughly 19% found just once. The sample was blood. These receptors all stem from a man aged 45-65 years with Graves' ophthalmopathy.

The table lists this clonotype with a few counts. The V call is TRBV6-5, the J call TRBJ2-5; no firm D call. CDR3 length: 12 amino acids. V shed 0 bases and J shed 7 bases, with 6 bases lying between them. Germline CDR1 MNHEY, CDR2 SVGAGI. CDR3 region: CASSYSGGTQYF. CDR3 nucleotides: TGTGCCAGCAGTTACTCAGGCGGGACCCAGTACTTC.

This clonotype showed up many times. The V gene is TRBV5-1, the J gene TRBJ1-2; TRBD1 aligns across 10 bases. There are 16 residues in the CDR3. V shed 3 bases and J 2 bases; nucleotides not matched to a gene: 7. The germline V gene encodes CDR1 SGHRS and CDR2 YFSETQ. CDR3 in DNA: TGCGCCAGCAGCTCCGTCAGACAGGGGGCAAACTATGGCTACACCTTC. It translates to CASSSVRQGANYGYTF. Filled out from reference TRBV5-1 and TRBJ1-2, the complete variable domain reads KAGVTQTPRYLIKTRGQQVTLSCSPISGHRSVSWYQQTPGQGLQFLFEYFSETQRNKGNFPGRFSGRQFSNSRSEMNVSTLELGDSALYLCASSSVRQGANYGYTFGSGTRLTVV.

In this sample, this clonotype turned up many times. The CDR3 nucleotides are TGTGCCAGCAGCTTCGTGAGCGGGCTTCGGAATGAGCAGTTCTTC. As protein: CASSFVSGLRNEQFF. V usage is TRBV7-9 and J usage is TRBJ2-1; perhaps TRBD2 as D (6 bases). Germline assignment: CDR1 SEHNR and CDR2 FQNEAQ (reference sequence). Trimming cost V 3 bases and J 7 bases, with 16 bases left between them. The CDR3 covers 15 residues.

This clonotype was seen a handful of times. The rearrangement joins TRBV28 to TRBJ1-6; D remains ambiguous. This CDR3 spans 14 amino acids. Trimming took off 3 bases at V and 7 bases at J, with 10 bases between the two ends. Germline CDR1 MDHEN, CDR2 SYDVKM. Written as DNA, the CDR3 is TGTGCCAGCAGTTTGCCAGCTGACAATTCACCCCTCCACTTT. Amino acids: CASSLPADNSPLHF.

The chain uses TRBV29-1 and TRBJ2-7, with TRBD2 matching over 14 bases. The V gene's germline CDR1 is SQVTM and CDR2 ANQGSEA. The CDR3 loop spans 15 amino acids. Losses at the gene ends were 6 bases for V and 3 bases for J; bases not matched to a gene: 7. The DNA of the CDR3 is TGCAGCGTCGCCGGGACTAGCGGGAGAATCTACGAGCAGTACTTC. Translating it yields CSVAGTSGRIYEQYF.

This clonotype was seen repeatedly, ten times or more. V usage is TRBV18 and J usage is TRBJ2-2; D is perhaps TRBD2 (5 bases). The CDR3 length is 14 residues. The V gene lost 0 bases and the J gene lost 5 bases, with 7 bases spanning the gap. Germline CDR1 is KGHSH and CDR2 is LQKENI. The CDR3 spells CASSPPRATGELFF. As DNA, the CDR3 is TGTGCCAGCTCACCACCGCGGGCAACCGGGGAGCTGTTTTTT.

The J gene is TRBJ2-7, the V gene TRBV20-1; 9 nucleotides match TRBD2. The CDR3 has 14 amino acids. CDR1 DFQATT and CDR2 SNEGSKA come from the germline V gene (reference sequence). The trim removed 3 bases at V and 3 bases at J, leaving 6 bases unmatched. The CDR3 nucleotides are TGCAGTGCTAGTTTGATAGCGGGAGTCTACGAGCAGTACTTC. Its translation: CSASLIAGVYEQYF.

The V call is TRBV20-1, the J call TRBJ2-3; D tentatively fits TRBD1 or TRBD2 (5 bases each). The germline V and J ends were trimmed by 4 bases and 2 bases, with 19 bases remaining between them. Germline lookup yields CDR1 DFQATT and CDR2 SNEGSKA (reference sequence). The CDR3 sequence is 16 residues long. For the CDR3, the DNA is TGCAGTGCTATCTCCTCGGGGCGAGCAAACACAGATACGCAGTATTTT. Residues: CSAISSGRANTDTQYF.

The chain employs TRBV12-3 or TRBV12-4 and TRBJ2-1, with D possibly being TRBD2 (6 bases). The closer fit of TRBJ2-7 to the DNA end suggests the J call may be wrong. CDR3 size: 14 residues. CDR3 sequence (DNA): TGTGCCAGCAGTTTAGATAGGCGGGGCAATGAGCAGTACTTC. Translating it yields CASSLDRRGNEQYF.

The sample holds a few counts of this clonotype. It may be a read error: a sequence one base away is much more abundant. This chain uses TRBV20-1 with TRBJ2-1; D uncertain. Germline CDR1 and CDR2: DFQATT and SNEGSKA (reference sequence). Trimming took off 0 bases at V and 7 bases at J, with 13 bases between the two ends. There are 14 residues in the CDR3. The CDR3 is CSARDVWVGNEQFF. CDR3 DNA sequence: TGCAGTGCTAGAGATGTCTGGGTAGGGAATGAGCAGTTCTTC.